Listed below are T cell receptor beta chains from one sample, sequenced in a study of early T cells in non-severe SARS-CoV-2 infection. TCRdb ran MiXCR on the 5' RACE reads and lists one entry per CDR3 protein. Counted here are tens of thousands of distinct CDR3 sequences, around 12% occurring once; the ten biggest clones make up 3.5% to 5%. The sample was whole blood, taken at baseline. The receptors originated from an adult who was a healthcare worker with PCR-confirmed SARS-CoV-2 infection or an uninfected control (not recorded which). Each CDR3 is given with its conserved first and last residue. The D gene is left open where the match is weak. Not all rows give a size; the values are once, few, many and, for expanded clones, a class.

d_gene: TRBD1; v_gene: TRBV7-8; abundance: .; j_gene: TRBJ1-3; CDR3aa: CASSFDRVANTIYF; CDR3nt: TGTGCCAGCAGCTTCGACAGGGTAGCAAACACCATATATTTT
d_gene: .; v_gene: TRBV6-4; abundance: few; j_gene: TRBJ1-5; CDR3aa: CASRPVGSNQPQHF; CDR3nt: TGTGCCAGCAGACCCGTGGGAAGCAATCAGCCCCAGCATTTT
d_gene: .; v_gene: TRBV6-6; abundance: many; j_gene: TRBJ2-7; CDR3aa: CASSGPGQGSYEQYF; CDR3nt: TGTGCCAGCAGTGGGCCGGGGCAGGGCTCCTACGAGCAGTACTTC
d_gene: TRBD1; v_gene: TRBV20-1; abundance: .; j_gene: TRBJ2-5; CDR3aa: CSAWVTEGAQETQYF; CDR3nt: TGCAGTGCTTGGGTTACAGAGGGGGCTCAAGAGACCCAGTACTTC
d_gene: .; v_gene: TRBV11-3; abundance: few; j_gene: TRBJ2-7; CDR3aa: CASSPRGWAGQGEQYF; CDR3nt: TGTGCCAGCAGCCCAAGGGGCTGGGCAGGGCAGGGGGAGCAGTACTTC
d_gene: .; v_gene: TRBV12-5; abundance: .; j_gene: TRBJ2-3; CDR3aa: CASGPGLIEVTDTQYF; CDR3nt: TGTGCTAGTGGTCCGGGACTCATCGAGGTGACAGATACGCAGTATTTT
d_gene: .; v_gene: TRBV7-9; abundance: .; j_gene: TRBJ1-2; CDR3aa: CASSLVAGVSYGYTF; CDR3nt: TGTGCCAGCAGCTTAGTGGCAGGGGTGAGCTATGGCTACACCTTC
d_gene: TRBD1; v_gene: TRBV6-6; abundance: many; j_gene: TRBJ1-6; CDR3aa: CASSYQGANSPLHF; CDR3nt: TGTGCCAGCAGTTACCAGGGGGCGAATTCACCCCTCCACTTT
d_gene: .; v_gene: TRBV21-1; abundance: .; j_gene: TRBJ1-2; CDR3aa: CASSTHRGETHGYTF; CDR3nt: TGTGCCAGCAGCACCCACCGGGGGGAAACCCATGGCTACACCTTC
d_gene: .; v_gene: TRBV9; abundance: .; j_gene: TRBJ1-2; CDR3aa: CASSVAALANYGYTF; CDR3nt: TGTGCCAGCAGCGTAGCTGCATTAGCTAACTATGGCTACACCTTC
d_gene: .; v_gene: TRBV3-1; abundance: .; j_gene: TRBJ2-3; CDR3aa: CASSQFLRNTDTQYF; CDR3nt: TGTGCCAGCAGCCAATTTCTCCGGAACACAGATACGCAGTATTTT
d_gene: .; v_gene: TRBV20-1; abundance: .; j_gene: TRBJ2-5; CDR3aa: CSASSGVEETQYF; CDR3nt: TGCAGTGCTAGTTCGGGGGTAGAAGAGACCCAGTACTTC
d_gene: .; v_gene: TRBV21-1; abundance: .; j_gene: TRBJ1-6; CDR3aa: CASSSNEIAPGRPNSPLHF; CDR3nt: TGTGCCAGCAGCTCAAATGAGATTGCCCCGGGCCGACCAAATTCACCCCTCCACTTT
d_gene: .; v_gene: TRBV20-1; abundance: many; j_gene: TRBJ2-7; CDR3aa: CSAIKVQGYEQYF; CDR3nt: TGCAGTGCTATCAAGGTCCAGGGCTACGAGCAGTACTTC
d_gene: .; v_gene: TRBV11-3; abundance: few; j_gene: TRBJ2-1; CDR3aa: CASSPGVVQNEQFF; CDR3nt: TGTGCCAGCAGCCCAGGCGTAGTACAGAATGAGCAGTTCTTC
d_gene: TRBD2; v_gene: TRBV9; abundance: .; j_gene: TRBJ2-7; CDR3aa: CASSVGGGQDEQYF; CDR3nt: TGTGCCAGCAGCGTAGGCGGGGGGCAAGACGAGCAGTACTTC
d_gene: TRBD2; v_gene: TRBV30; abundance: .; j_gene: TRBJ2-7; CDR3aa: CAWSLREGLYEQYF; CDR3nt: TGTGCCTGGAGCCTGCGGGAGGGCCTCTACGAGCAGTACTTC